The source of this T cell receptor (beta chain) is a study of cytomegalovirus exposure and HLA in healthy donors. As to this clone: The antigen is not known.

Some clones are missing from TCRdb's copy, which holds only in-frame ones; the method was immunoSEQ multiplex PCR. The sample gives 250,000 to 400,000 clones, roughly 90% of which show up once; approximately 1.1% is in the top ten. General study results and limits: Per published reports, the classifier diagnosed cytomegalovirus status with high specificity and sensitivity.

CDR1 is SGHTA and CDR2 is FQGTGA in the germline V gene. V was trimmed by 6 bases and J by 2 bases, leaving 10 bases between them. The CDR3 consists of 13 residues. The rearrangement joins TRBV7-3 to TRBJ2-5; weak D call: TRBD2 (6 bases). The sample comprised PBMCs. This clonotype was sampled from a woman in her twenties or thirties in good health and CMV-seropositive. CDR3 bases: TGTGCCAGCAGTCTAGCGCGACAAGAGACCCAGTACTTC. Protein product: CASSLARQETQYF. The variable domain in full, completed from reference TRBV7-3 and TRBJ2-5, reads GAGVSQTPSNKVTEKGKYVELRCDPISGHTALYWYRQSLGQGPEFLIYFQGTGAADDSGLPNDRFFAVRPEGSVSTLKIQRTERGDSAVYLCASSLARQETQYFGPGTRLLVL.